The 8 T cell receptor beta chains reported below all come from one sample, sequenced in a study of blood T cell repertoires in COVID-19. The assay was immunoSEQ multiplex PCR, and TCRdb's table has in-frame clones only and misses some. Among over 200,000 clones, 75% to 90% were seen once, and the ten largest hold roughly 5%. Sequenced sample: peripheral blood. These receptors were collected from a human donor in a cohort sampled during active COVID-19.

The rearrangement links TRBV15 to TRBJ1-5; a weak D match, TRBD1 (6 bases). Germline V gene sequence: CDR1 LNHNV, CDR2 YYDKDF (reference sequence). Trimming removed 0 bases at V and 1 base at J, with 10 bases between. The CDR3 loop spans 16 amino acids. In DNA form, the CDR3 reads TGTGCCACCAGCAGAGAAGCAGGGGCCAGCAATCAGCCCCAGCATTTT. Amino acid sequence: CATSREAGASNQPQHF.

The CDR3 is CASSYLPGLPYEQYF. The CDR3 DNA reads as TGTGCCAGTAGCTACCTCCCAGGGTTGCCCTACGAGCAGTACTTC. The chain joins TRBV19 to TRBJ2-7; maybe TRBD1 (5 bases). The CDR3 is 15 residues long. Germline V gene data show CDR1 as LNHDA and CDR2 as SQIVND (reference sequence). Trimming took 6 bases from V and 2 from J, leaving 17 bases between them.

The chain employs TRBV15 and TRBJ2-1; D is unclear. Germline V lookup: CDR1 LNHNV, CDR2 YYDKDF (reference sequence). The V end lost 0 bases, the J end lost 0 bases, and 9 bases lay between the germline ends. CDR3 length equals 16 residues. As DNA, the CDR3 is TGTGCCACCAGCAGAGAAGGCGGCAGCTCCTACAATGAGCAGTTCTTC. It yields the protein CATSREGGSSYNEQFF.

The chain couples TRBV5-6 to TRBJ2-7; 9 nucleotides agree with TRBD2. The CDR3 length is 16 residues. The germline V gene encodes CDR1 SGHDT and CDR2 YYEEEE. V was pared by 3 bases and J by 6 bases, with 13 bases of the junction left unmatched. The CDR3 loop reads CASSYLGREGQIEQYF. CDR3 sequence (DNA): TGTGCCAGCAGCTATCTGGGGCGGGAGGGCCAAATCGAGCAGTACTTC.

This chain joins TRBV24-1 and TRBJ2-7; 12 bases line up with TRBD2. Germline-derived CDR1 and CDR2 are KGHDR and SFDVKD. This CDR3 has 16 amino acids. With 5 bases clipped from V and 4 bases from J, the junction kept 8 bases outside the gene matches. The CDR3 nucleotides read TGTGCCACCAGTGGACTAAGGACTAGCGGGGTTTACGAGCAGTACTTC. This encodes CATSGLRTSGVYEQYF.

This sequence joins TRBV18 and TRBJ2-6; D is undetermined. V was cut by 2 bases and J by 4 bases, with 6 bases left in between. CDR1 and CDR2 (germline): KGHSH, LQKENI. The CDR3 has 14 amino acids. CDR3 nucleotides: TGTGCCAGCTCACCAGACTCCGGGGCCAACGTCCTGACTTTC. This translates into CASSPDSGANVLTF.

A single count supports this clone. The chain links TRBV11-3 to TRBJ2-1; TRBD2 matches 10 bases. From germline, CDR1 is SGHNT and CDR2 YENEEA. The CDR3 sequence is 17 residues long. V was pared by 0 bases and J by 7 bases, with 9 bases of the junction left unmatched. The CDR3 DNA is TGTGCCAGCAGCTTAGATCCTAGCGGGAGACTAGGAAATGAGCAGTTCTTC. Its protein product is CASSLDPSGRLGNEQFF. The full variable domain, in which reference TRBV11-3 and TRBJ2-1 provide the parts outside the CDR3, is EAGVVQSPRYKIIEKKQPVAFWCNPISGHNTLYWYLQNLGQGPELLIRYENEEAVDDSQLPKDRFSAERLKGVDSTLKIQPAELGDSAVYLCASSLDPSGRLGNEQFFGPGTRLTVL.

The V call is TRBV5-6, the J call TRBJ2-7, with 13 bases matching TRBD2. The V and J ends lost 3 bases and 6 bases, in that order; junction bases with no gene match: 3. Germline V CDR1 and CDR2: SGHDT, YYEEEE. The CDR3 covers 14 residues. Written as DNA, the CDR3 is TGTGCCAGCAGCTGGGGACTAGCGGGAAGCGAGCAGTACTTC. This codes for CASSWGLAGSEQYF.